This T cell receptor beta chain was observed in a study of T cell changes during pregnancy in multiple sclerosis. Germline V CDR1 and CDR2: SGHAT, FQDESV (reference sequence). J was trimmed by 5 bases and V by 1 base; bases with no gene match: 3. The CDR3 has 15 amino acids. Clones were sequenced by immunoSEQ multiplex PCR, and TCRdb holds only the in-frame ones, with some missing. The sample includes more than 40,000 clones, roughly 92% seen only once; the top ten take under 0.85%. The J gene is TRBJ2-5, the V gene TRBV11-1; the match to TRBD2 covers 11 bases. The source material was CD4+ T cells from peripheral blood mononuclear cells, sampled in the third trimester of pregnancy. This sequence originates from a female donor with multiple sclerosis, enrolled in a pregnancy study. In DNA, the CDR3 is TGTGCCAGCAGCTTAGATAGCGGGAGGGAGGAGACCCAGTACTTC. Protein sequence: CASSLDSGREETQYF.